Shown below are 10 T cell receptor beta chains from a single sample sequenced in a study of T-cell reconstitution after alpha-beta-depleted transplantation in children. Molecular barcoding with unique molecular identifiers was used for the TCRbeta library. TCRdb re-analysed the PCR reads in MiXCR, keeping a single row per CDR3 protein. The sample shows about 200,000 distinct CDR3 sequences, around 5.9% of them seen only once. This specimen was PBMCs, taken before TCRalphabeta/CD19-depleted stem cell transplant. These receptor sequences come from a girl in the first two years of life with combined immunodeficiency, due to receive a stem cell transplant.

The chain is built from TRBV12-3 or TRBV12-4 and TRBJ2-3, with D possibly matching TRBD2 (5 bases). Trimming cost V 3 bases and J 8 bases, with 18 bases left between them. CDR3 length: 15 residues. The CDR3 nucleotides read TGTGCCAGCAGTTTCGGGGTTTTGAGCATCGGTACGCAGTATTTT. This gives the protein CASSFGVLSIGTQYF.

This clonotype occurred many times. Written as DNA, the CDR3 is TGTGCCAGCAGCTTAGCGACTTGGATGAGTGGCACTGAAGCTTTCTTT. This encodes CASSLATWMSGTEAFF. The chain is built from TRBV7-8 and TRBJ1-1; D unclear. With 0 bases removed from V and 4 bases from J, the gap between germline ends came to 15 bases. The CDR3 length is 16 residues. Germline V gene lookup returns CDR1 SGHVS and CDR2 FQNEAQ.

This clonotype was counted ten times or more. The rearrangement links TRBV28 to TRBJ2-5; perhaps TRBD1 as D (6 bases). This CDR3 is built from 14 residues. Germline V gives CDR1 MDHEN, CDR2 SYDVKM. V lost 4 bases and J lost 3, with 12 bases in between. The CDR3 loop reads CASSSHRVEETQYF. CDR3 nucleotides: TGTGCCAGCAGTTCCCACAGGGTGGAAGAGACCCAGTACTTC.

This clonotype has more than one count but fewer than ten. This chain links TRBV6-2 or TRBV6-3 with TRBJ1-2; 8 bases are shared with TRBD1. V shed 4 bases and J 3 bases; nucleotides not matched to a gene: 10. The germline gives CDR1 MNHEY, CDR2 SVGEGT. The CDR3 spans 16 residues. The CDR3 protein is CASSFDRTGKYYGYTF. CDR3 nucleotides: TGTGCCAGCAGTTTCGACCGGACAGGGAAGTACTATGGCTACACCTTC.

The rearrangement uses TRBV7-8 and TRBJ2-2; TRBD2 matches 9 bases. Germline-derived CDR1 and CDR2 are SGHVS and FQNEAQ. This CDR3 contains 18 residues. The V segment lost 1 base and the J segment 1 base; nucleotides outside the gene matches: 7. The CDR3 loop is CASSLVGGLAKNTGELFF. Here the CDR3 DNA reads TGTGCCAGCAGCTTAGTTGGTGGACTAGCGAAGAACACCGGGGAGCTGTTTTTT.

This clonotype was detected many times. The chain has TRBV7-8 and TRBJ2-2, with 15 bases that match TRBD2. V lost 5 bases and J lost 1; bases outside the gene matches: 5. This CDR3 comprises 18 residues. CDR1 SGHVS and CDR2 FQNEAQ come from the germline V gene. The CDR3 DNA reads as TGTGCCAGCAGCCCACGGACTAGCGGGAGGGGGAACACCGGGGAGCTGTTTTTT. As protein: CASSPRTSGRGNTGELFF. Full variable domain (remainder filled in from reference TRBV7-8 and TRBJ2-2): GAGVSQSPRYKVAKRGQDVALRCDPISGHVSLFWYQQALGQGPEFLTYFQNEAQLDKSGLPSDRFFAERPEGSVSTLKIQRTQQEDSAVYLCASSPRTSGRGNTGELFFGEGSRLTVL.

Many counts were recorded for this clonotype. The CDR3 DNA reads TGTGCCAGCAGTTTAGGTGACAGGGACACAGATACGCAGTATTTT. Its protein is CASSLGDRDTDTQYF. The genes are TRBV28 and TRBJ2-3; 7 positions agree with TRBD1. The CDR3 contains 15 residues. Germline V gene data show CDR1 as MDHEN and CDR2 as SYDVKM. The trim removed 2 bases at V and 2 bases at J, leaving 4 bases unmatched.

This clonotype was seen repeatedly, ten times or more. V is TRBV20-1 and J is TRBJ1-2, with a weak D call TRBD1 (5 bases). Trimming stripped 5 bases from V and 2 bases from J, with 12 bases between. The CDR3 is 13 residues long. Germline-derived CDR1 and CDR2 are DFQATT and SNEGSKA (reference sequence). CDR3 in amino acids: CSAETVDNYGYTF. CDR3 DNA: TGCAGTGCTGAGACAGTAGACAACTATGGCTACACCTTC.

This clonotype was recorded at least ten times. V usage is TRBV5-5 and J usage is TRBJ2-1; the D call may be TRBD1 or TRBD2 (5 bases each). In germline, CDR1 is SGHKS, CDR2 YYEKEE (reference sequence). Trimming took 3 bases from V and 4 from J, leaving 11 bases between them. This CDR3 spans 14 amino acids. Written as DNA, the CDR3 is TGTGCCAGCAGCTCAGGGTCGGGATACAATGAGCAGTTCTTC. Residues: CASSSGSGYNEQFF. The full variable domain, completed using reference TRBV5-5 and TRBJ2-1, is DAGVTQSPTHLIKTRGQQVTLRCSPISGHKSVSWYQQVLGQGPQFIFQYYEKEERGRGNFPDRFSARQFPNYSSELNVNALLLGDSALYLCASSSGSGYNEQFFGPGTRLTVL.

This clonotype was observed at least ten times. The rearrangement joins TRBV21-1 to TRBJ2-1; TRBD2 is the table's D call, not checked against the DNA. TRBV21-1 is labeled a pseudogene. The CDR3 has 15 amino acids. The CDR3 sequence is CASGSWLAEDNEQFF. CDR3 DNA: TGTGCCAGCGGAAGTTGGCTAGCGGAGGACAATGAGCAGTTCTTC.